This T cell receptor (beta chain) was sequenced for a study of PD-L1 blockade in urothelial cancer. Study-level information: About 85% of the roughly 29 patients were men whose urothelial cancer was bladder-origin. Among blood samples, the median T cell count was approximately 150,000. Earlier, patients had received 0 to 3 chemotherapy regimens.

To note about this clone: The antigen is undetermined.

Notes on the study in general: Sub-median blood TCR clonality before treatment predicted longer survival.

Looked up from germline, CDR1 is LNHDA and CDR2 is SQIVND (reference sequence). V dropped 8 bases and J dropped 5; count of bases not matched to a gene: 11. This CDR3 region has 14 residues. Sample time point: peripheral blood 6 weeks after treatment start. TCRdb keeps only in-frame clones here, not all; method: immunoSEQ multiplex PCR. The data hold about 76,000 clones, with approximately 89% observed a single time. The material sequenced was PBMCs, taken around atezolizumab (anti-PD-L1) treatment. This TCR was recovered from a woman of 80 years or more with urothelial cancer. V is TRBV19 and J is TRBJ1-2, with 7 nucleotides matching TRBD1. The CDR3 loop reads CASLGQAAGYGYTF. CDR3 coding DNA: TGTGCCAGTCTCGGACAGGCCGCCGGGTATGGCTACACCTTC.